The clone carrying this T cell receptor (beta chain) showed up just a few times. The source of the sample is a study of blood T cell repertoires in COVID-19. Background on the study: Some COVID-19 samples were acute and others convalescent; all came from the United States, Italy and Spain. T cells, B-cell-depleted T cells, or PBMCs provided the cDNA or gDNA that served as material.

Germline V lookup: CDR1 SGHRS, CDR2 YFSETQ. Trimming removed 0 bases from V and 1 base from J; junction bases left unmatched: 6. The CDR3 is 17 residues long. In the authors' methods: Counts of nucleated cells, estimated from reference gene primer amplification, were obtained. The table came from immunoSEQ multiplex PCR; TCRdb's copy has only in-frame clones and leaves some out. From that table come the V and J calls and clone size; the DNA was used to work out D and trimming. The profile shows roughly 250,000 clones, around 83% of them singletons. Sequencing used peripheral blood. This rearrangement joins TRBV5-1 to TRBJ2-5; TRBD2 matches at 10 bases. The receptor's source is a man in his forties with active or convalescent COVID-19. CDR3 DNA sequence: TGCGCCAGCAGCTTGGAGGGGCTAGCGGGGGCCCAAGAGACCCAGTACTTC. Translated, it gives CASSLEGLAGAQETQYF.